These 29 T cell receptor beta chains were all obtained from the same sample, sequenced in a study of OX40 agonist ivuxolimab in advanced cancers. Receptor libraries were prepared by the immunoSEQ multiplex PCR assay. In TCRdb, the immuneACCESS table is reduced to in-frame sequences with V and J assigned. These tables do not hold every clone; where another copy was compared, an unresolved V gene accounts for under half, and the others remain unexplained. This sample gives over 65,000 clones in total; roughly 88% of them show up just once. The top ten clones comprise 1.5% to 2% of the sample. The starting material was CD4+ or CD8+ T cells sorted from blood, obtained in a trial of the OX40 agonist ivuxolimab. The source is an adult with an advanced solid tumor such as melanoma, head and neck, liver or kidney cancer.

The chain employs TRBV5-1 and TRBJ2-2, with 8 positions matching TRBD1. V was clipped by 4 bases and J by 6 bases; unmatched bases: 5. The germline V gene has CDR1 SGHRS and CDR2 YFSETQ. The CDR3 is made up of 14 amino acids. The CDR3 sequence: CASSDTGGAGELFF. DNA of the CDR3: TGCGCCAGCAGCGACACAGGGGGTGCCGGGGAGCTGTTTTTT.

This clone has a single count. This chain joins TRBV7-2 and TRBJ2-7; 7 bases match TRBD2. This CDR3 is 15 amino acids long. Germline V CDR1 and CDR2: SGHTA, FQGNSA. Trimming cost V 2 bases and J 2 bases; bases outside gene matches: 6. The CDR3 region has the DNA TGTGCCAGCAGCTTAATAGCGGGCCTGCCCTACGAGCAGTACTTC. It codes for CASSLIAGLPYEQYF.

This chain uses TRBV11-2 with TRBJ2-7; 9 nucleotides agree with TRBD2. CDR1 and CDR2 from the germline V gene are SGHAT and FQNNGV. This CDR3 spans 15 amino acids. Trimming cost V 5 bases and J 3 bases; bases outside gene matches: 8. The CDR3: CASSARLAESYEQYF. CDR3 DNA sequence: TGTGCCAGCAGCGCCCGACTAGCGGAGAGCTACGAGCAGTACTTC.

CDR3 residues: CARSLAGITPRATRLNYEQYF. In DNA form, the CDR3 reads TGTGCCAGAAGCTTAGCTGGTATTACGCCCAGGGCCACCCGACTTAACTACGAGCAGTACTTC. This chain uses TRBV7-5 with TRBJ2-7; the table calls TRBD1, which could not be checked here. TRBV7-5 has pseudogene status. This CDR3 has 21 residues.

The CDR3 sequence is CASSLGWGVRETQYF. CDR3 DNA: TGTGCCAGCAGTTTGGGCTGGGGAGTGCGAGAGACCCAGTACTTC. The chain has TRBV28 and TRBJ2-5; a weak D match, TRBD2 (5 bases). Germline values: CDR1 MDHEN, CDR2 SYDVKM. The CDR3 length is 15 residues. With 3 bases removed from V and 4 bases from J, the gap between germline ends came to 15 bases.

The rearrangement links TRBV5-4 to TRBJ2-3; no reliable D call. V lost 5 bases, J lost 0 bases, and 13 bases lay in between. Germline-derived CDR1 and CDR2 are SGHNT and YYREEE (reference sequence). The length of the CDR3 is 15 residues. The CDR3 sequence is CASSPMTLSTDTQYF. Written as DNA, the CDR3 is TGTGCCAGCAGTCCGATGACACTAAGCACAGATACGCAGTATTTT.

The chain employs TRBV28 and TRBJ2-7, with D possibly matching TRBD1 (6 bases). CDR1 and CDR2 (germline): MDHEN, SYDVKM. The CDR3 has 14 amino acids. The ends were cut back, 3 bases at V and 2 bases at J, with 11 bases in the middle. The DNA for the CDR3 is TGTGCCAGCAGTTTTCAGGGGATTACCTACGAGCAGTACTTC. Translated: CASSFQGITYEQYF. The complete variable domain, with remaining parts taken from reference TRBV28 and TRBJ2-7, reads DVKVTQSSRYLVKRTGEKVFLECVQDMDHENMFWYRQDPGLGLRLIYFSYDVKMKEKGDIPEGYSVSREKKERFSLILESASTNQTSMYLCASSFQGITYEQYFGPGTRLTVT.

The gene calls are TRBV5-1 and TRBJ1-1, with 7 nucleotides matching TRBD1. The germline V gene has CDR1 SGHRS and CDR2 YFSETQ. The junction had 4 bases not matched to a gene; V was cut back by 1 base and J by 4 bases. The CDR3 contains 14 residues. The CDR3 nucleotides are TGCGCCAGCAGCTTGAGTACAGGGGCCACTGAAGCTTTCTTT. Its protein product is CASSLSTGATEAFF.

The chain combines TRBV11-1 with TRBJ2-7; tentatively, D is TRBD2 (5 bases). CDR1 SGHAT and CDR2 FQDESV come from the germline V gene (reference sequence). The CDR3 loop spans 14 amino acids. Between the trimmed V and J ends, which lost 5 bases and 2 bases, there was a span of 13 bases. The CDR3 nucleotides are TGTGCCAGCAGCCGCTCACTAGTACCCTACGAGCAGTACTTC. As protein: CASSRSLVPYEQYF. The variable domain in full, with the rest retrieved from reference TRBV11-1 and TRBJ2-7, is EAEVAQSPRYKITEKSQAVAFWCDPISGHATLYWYRQILGQGPELLVQFQDESVVDDSQLPKDRFSAERLKGVDSTLKIQPAELGDSAMYLCASSRSLVPYEQYFGPGTRLTVT.

The chain joins TRBV29-1 to TRBJ1-1, with no clear D. Trimming took off 6 bases at V and 3 bases at J, with 8 bases between the two ends. The germline V gene encodes CDR1 SQVTM and CDR2 ANQGSEA. The CDR3 is 11 amino acids. The CDR3 DNA reads TGCAGCGTCGGTTGGGACACTGAAGCTTTCTTT. Its translation: CSVGWDTEAFF.

The CDR3 sequence: CASNVQNTDTQYF. DNA of the CDR3: TGTGCCAGCAACGTGCAGAACACAGATACGCAGTATTTT. The genes are TRBV28 and TRBJ2-3; the D is unclear. This CDR3 is 13 amino acids long. Per germline, CDR1 MDHEN and CDR2 SYDVKM. V lost 7 bases, J lost 2 bases, and 10 bases lay in between.

CDR3 sequence reads: CAIRTAGGYNEQFF. Written as DNA, the CDR3 is TGTGCCATCAGAACGGCAGGGGGCTACAATGAGCAGTTCTTC. V and J are TRBV10-3 and TRBJ2-1; 7 nucleotides match TRBD1. With V trimmed by 6 bases and J by 3 bases, 5 bases remained unmatched. CDR1 is ENHRY and CDR2 is SYGVKD in the germline V gene. CDR3 length: 14 amino acids.

The CDR3 sequence: CATSARLVSDTQYF. The CDR3 bases are TGTGCCACCAGCGCCCGACTAGTATCAGATACGCAGTATTTT. The chain joins TRBV15 to TRBJ2-3; possible D gene TRBD2, 6 bases. Germline CDR1 reads LNHNV; CDR2 reads YYDKDF (reference sequence). V was cut by 5 bases and J by 4 bases, with 13 bases left in between. This CDR3 comprises 14 residues.

The chain couples TRBV4-2 to TRBJ2-7; TRBD2 agrees at 13 bases. J lost 2 bases, V lost 1 base, and 2 bases had no gene match. The CDR3 is made up of 16 amino acids. In germline, CDR1 is LGHNA, CDR2 YNFKEQ. The CDR3 bases are TGTGCCAGCAGCCAAGGGGGACTAGCGGGGACCTACGAGCAGTACTTC. Its translation is CASSQGGLAGTYEQYF.

As for this clone: This sample includes further DNA sequences coding for the same CDR3. The rearrangement uses TRBV9 and TRBJ2-1, with TRBD2 identical over 13 bases. The CDR3 has 17 amino acids. The V segment lost 3 bases and the J segment 4 bases; nucleotides outside the gene matches: 7. In germline, CDR1 is SGDLS, CDR2 YYNGEE. This CDR3 is CASSETGTSGVYNEQFF. Written as DNA, the CDR3 is TGTGCCAGCAGCGAGACTGGGACTAGCGGGGTTTACAATGAGCAGTTCTTC.

The rearrangement links TRBV7-8 to TRBJ1-2; the match to TRBD1 covers 10 bases. The V gene end was trimmed by 5 bases and the J gene end by 5 bases; junction bases not matched to a gene: 5. The germline gives CDR1 SGHVS, CDR2 FQNEAQ. The CDR3 has 14 amino acids. The CDR3 sequence is CASSTRDRGYGYTF. CDR3 coding DNA: TGTGCCAGCAGCACCCGGGACAGGGGATATGGCTACACCTTC.

The chain combines TRBV4-1 with TRBJ2-4; D may be TRBD2 (6 bases). This CDR3 comprises 14 residues. Germline values: CDR1 MGHRA, CDR2 YSYEKL. The V end was cut by 6 bases, the J end by 7 bases, with 16 bases between. Written as DNA, the CDR3 is TGCGCCAGCAGGCGAATAGGAGGAGGGAACATTCAGTACTTC. It yields the protein CASRRIGGGNIQYF.

This rearrangement joins TRBV4-2 to TRBJ1-5; D is possibly TRBD1 (5 bases). The CDR3 runs 15 residues. From germline, CDR1 is LGHNA and CDR2 YNFKEQ. The V end was cut by 0 bases, the J end by 3 bases, with 9 bases between. The chain's CDR3 is CASSQEGQANQPQHF. As DNA, the CDR3 is TGTGCCAGCAGCCAAGAGGGGCAGGCCAATCAGCCCCAGCATTTT.

This clone was recorded only once. This rearrangement joins TRBV28 to TRBJ2-5; maybe TRBD2 (5 bases). V dropped 7 bases and J dropped 9 bases, with 30 bases sitting between them. The CDR3 has 17 amino acids. Germline-derived CDR1 and CDR2 are MDHEN and SYDVKM. CDR3 sequence: CASTLIKRLVYLNPQYF. DNA for the CDR3: TGTGCCAGCACCCTTATCAAGCGGCTAGTCTATTTAAACCCCCAGTACTTC.

This clone occurred once. This sequence joins TRBV7-2 and TRBJ2-5; tentatively, D is TRBD1 (6 bases). Germline CDR1 reads SGHTA; CDR2 reads FQGNSA. CDR3 length: 14 residues. Trimming removed 4 bases from V and 2 bases from J, with 11 bases in between. The CDR3 region has the DNA TGTGCCAGCAGCTCATACAGGGATCAAGAGACCCAGTACTTC. Protein sequence: CASSSYRDQETQYF.

The chain has TRBV28 and TRBJ1-4; the D gene is possibly TRBD1 (6 bases). In germline, CDR1 is MDHEN, CDR2 SYDVKM. The CDR3 sequence is 14 residues long. Trimming pared 4 bases from V and 8 bases from J, leaving 14 bases between. CDR3 loop: CASSSQGLSEKLFF. In DNA, the CDR3 is TGTGCCAGCAGTTCCCAGGGGTTAAGCGAAAAACTGTTTTTT.

The chain has TRBV5-1 and TRBJ2-5; 10 bases are shared with TRBD2. V lost 0 bases, J lost 4 bases, and 6 bases stayed unmatched. Germline-derived CDR1 and CDR2 are SGHRS and YFSETQ. CDR3 length: 16 residues. The CDR3 DNA follows: TGCGCCAGCAGCTTGGTTGGGACTAGCGTTGTAGAGACCCAGTACTTC. Translating gives CASSLVGTSVVETQYF.

The genes are TRBV11-3 and TRBJ2-5, with a possible D match to TRBD2 (6 bases). CDR3 length: 14 residues. Trimming took off 3 bases at V and 5 bases at J, with 13 bases between the two ends. The germline V gene encodes CDR1 SGHNT and CDR2 YENEEA. DNA for the CDR3: TGTGCCAGCAGCTTCCCCCGGAGCGGGGAGACCCAGTACTTC. Translated: CASSFPRSGETQYF.

V gene TRBV29-1 combines with J gene TRBJ2-7, with a tentative D call TRBD2 (6 bases). The germline V gene has CDR1 SQVTM and CDR2 ANQGSEA. CDR3 length: 11 amino acids. The V end was cut by 7 bases, the J end by 9 bases, with 16 bases between. Here the CDR3 DNA reads TGCAGCGGCCAGTACTCAGCGGGGCAGTACTTC. Protein product: CSGQYSAGQYF.

This clone came up once. The gene calls are TRBV10-1 and TRBJ1-1, with 7 positions matching TRBD1. CDR3 length equals 15 residues. V shed 1 base, J shed 4 bases, and the junction held 6 bases outside the gene matches. Germline V lookup: CDR1 WNHNN, CDR2 SYGVQD (reference sequence). As DNA, the CDR3 is TGCGCCAGCAGTGAGTTCGCAGGGGGGGGCACTGAAGCTTTCTTT. It is translated as CASSEFAGGGTEAFF.

The V call is TRBV11-2, the J call TRBJ2-7; D possibly uses TRBD1 or TRBD2 (5 bases each). V was clipped by 1 base and J by 6 bases, with 13 bases between them. Germline V gene sequence: CDR1 SGHAT, CDR2 FQNNGV. The CDR3 runs to 14 residues. The CDR3 nucleotides are TGTGCCAGCAGCTTAGGATGGGGGTCTGGCGAGCAGTACTTC. Translating it yields CASSLGWGSGEQYF.

The rearrangement joins TRBV27 to TRBJ2-7; the match to TRBD1 covers 9 bases. Germline-derived CDR1 and CDR2 are MNHEY and SMNVEV (reference sequence). V was clipped by 5 bases and J by 5 bases; unmatched bases: 7. The CDR3 loop spans 14 amino acids. CDR3 DNA: TGTGCCAGCAGTGCCTGGGACAGGGCCCACGAGCAGTACTTC. Protein: CASSAWDRAHEQYF.

V and J are TRBV6-1 and TRBJ1-2; 8 bases fit TRBD1. J was trimmed by 3 bases and V by 6 bases; bases with no gene match: 3. The CDR3 runs to 13 residues. Looked up from germline, CDR1 is MNHNS and CDR2 is SASEGT. CDR3: CASRQQGDYGYTF. The CDR3 DNA follows: TGTGCCAGCAGACAACAGGGGGACTATGGCTACACCTTC.

The chain recombines TRBV6-1 with TRBJ2-7, with D perhaps matching TRBD1 (5 bases). V was clipped by 8 bases and J by 3 bases, with 17 bases between them. The CDR3 extends over 14 amino acids. Germline V gene lookup returns CDR1 MNHNS and CDR2 SASEGT. This CDR3 is CASLFAQERYEQYF. As DNA, the CDR3 is TGTGCCAGCTTATTCGCACAGGAACGCTACGAGCAGTACTTC.